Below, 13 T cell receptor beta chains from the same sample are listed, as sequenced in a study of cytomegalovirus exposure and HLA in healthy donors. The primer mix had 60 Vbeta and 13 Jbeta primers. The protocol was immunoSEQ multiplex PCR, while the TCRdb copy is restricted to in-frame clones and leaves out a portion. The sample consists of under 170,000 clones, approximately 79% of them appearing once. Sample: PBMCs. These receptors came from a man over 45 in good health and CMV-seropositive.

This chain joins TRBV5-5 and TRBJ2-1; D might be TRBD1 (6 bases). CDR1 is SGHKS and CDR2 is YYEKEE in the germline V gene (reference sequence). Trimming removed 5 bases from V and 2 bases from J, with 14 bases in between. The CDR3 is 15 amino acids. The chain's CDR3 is CASSPTGTTYNEQFF. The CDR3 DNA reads TGTGCCAGCAGTCCAACAGGGACCACCTACAATGAGCAGTTCTTC.

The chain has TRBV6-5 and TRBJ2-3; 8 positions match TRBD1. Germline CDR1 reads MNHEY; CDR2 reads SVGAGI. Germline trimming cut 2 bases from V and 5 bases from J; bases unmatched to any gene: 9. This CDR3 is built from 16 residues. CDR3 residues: CASSYGGRGRGDTQYF. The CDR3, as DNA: TGTGCCAGCAGTTACGGTGGCAGGGGGCGAGGAGATACGCAGTATTTT.

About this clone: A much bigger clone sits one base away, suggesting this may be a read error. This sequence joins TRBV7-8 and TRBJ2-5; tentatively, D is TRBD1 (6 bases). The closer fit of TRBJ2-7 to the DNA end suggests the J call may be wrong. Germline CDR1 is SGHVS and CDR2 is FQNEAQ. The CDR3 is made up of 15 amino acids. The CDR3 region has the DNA TGTGCCAGCAGCACAATGATCACAGGGCCCTACGAGCAGTACTTC. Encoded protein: CASSTMITGPYEQYF.

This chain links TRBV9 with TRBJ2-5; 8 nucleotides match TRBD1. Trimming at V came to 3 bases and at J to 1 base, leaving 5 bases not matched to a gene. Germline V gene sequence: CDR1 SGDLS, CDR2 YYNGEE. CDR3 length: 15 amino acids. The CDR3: CASSETDRAQETQYF. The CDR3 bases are TGTGCCAGCAGCGAGACGGACAGGGCCCAAGAGACCCAGTACTTC.

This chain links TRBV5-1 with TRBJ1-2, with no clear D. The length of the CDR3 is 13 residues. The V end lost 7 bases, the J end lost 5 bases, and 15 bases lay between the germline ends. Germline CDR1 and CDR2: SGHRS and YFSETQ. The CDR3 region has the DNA TGCGCCAGCCGGGATGTGGAGATATATGGCTACACCTTC. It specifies CASRDVEIYGYTF.

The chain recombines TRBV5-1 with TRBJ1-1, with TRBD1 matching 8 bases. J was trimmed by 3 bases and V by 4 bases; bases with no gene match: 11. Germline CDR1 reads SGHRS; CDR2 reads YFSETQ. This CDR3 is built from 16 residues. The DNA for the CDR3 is TGCGCCAGCAGCCTAGGGACAGGCCTACGGGACACTGAAGCTTTCTTT. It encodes CASSLGTGLRDTEAFF.

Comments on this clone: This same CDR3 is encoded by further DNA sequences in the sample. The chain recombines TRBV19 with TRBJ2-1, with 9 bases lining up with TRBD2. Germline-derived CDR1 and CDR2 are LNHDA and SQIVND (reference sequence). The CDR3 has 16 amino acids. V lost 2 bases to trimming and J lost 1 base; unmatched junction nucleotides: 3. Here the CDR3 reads CASSISGRPSYNEQFF. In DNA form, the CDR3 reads TGTGCCAGTAGTATAAGCGGGAGGCCATCCTACAATGAGCAGTTCTTC.

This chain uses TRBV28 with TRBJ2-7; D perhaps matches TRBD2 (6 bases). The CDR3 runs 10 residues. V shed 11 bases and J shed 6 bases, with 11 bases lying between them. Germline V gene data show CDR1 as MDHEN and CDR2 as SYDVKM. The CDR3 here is CALGSGEQYF. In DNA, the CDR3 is TGTGCCCTCGGGAGCGGCGAGCAGTACTTC.

The chain's CDR3 is CASSEMAGGYEQYF. DNA of the CDR3: TGCGCCAGCAGTGAGATGGCGGGAGGCTACGAGCAGTACTTC. The V call is TRBV10-1, the J call TRBJ2-7, with 8 bases fitting TRBD2. CDR3 length equals 14 residues. V was pared by 2 bases and J by 3 bases, with 3 bases of the junction left unmatched. The germline gives CDR1 WNHNN, CDR2 SYGVQD (reference sequence).

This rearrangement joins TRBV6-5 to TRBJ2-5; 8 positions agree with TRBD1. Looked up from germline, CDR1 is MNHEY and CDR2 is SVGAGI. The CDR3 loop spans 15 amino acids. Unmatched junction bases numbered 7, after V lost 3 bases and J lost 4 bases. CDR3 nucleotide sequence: TGTGCCAGCAGTTATCAGGGGGCGATAACAGAGACCCAGTACTTC. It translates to CASSYQGAITETQYF.

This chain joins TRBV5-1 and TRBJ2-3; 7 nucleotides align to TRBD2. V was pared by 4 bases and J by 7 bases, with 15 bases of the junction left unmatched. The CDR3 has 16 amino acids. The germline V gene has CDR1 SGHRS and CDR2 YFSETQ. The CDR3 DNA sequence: TGCGCCAGCAGCGCAACGACTAGCCCCGACTTGCATACGCAGTATTTT. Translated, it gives CASSATTSPDLHTQYF.

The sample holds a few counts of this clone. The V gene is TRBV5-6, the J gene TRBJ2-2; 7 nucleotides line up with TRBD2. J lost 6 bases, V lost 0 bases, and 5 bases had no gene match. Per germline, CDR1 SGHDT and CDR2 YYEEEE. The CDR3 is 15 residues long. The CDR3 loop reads CASSLAPTSPGELFF. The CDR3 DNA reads TGTGCCAGCAGCTTGGCCCCGACTAGCCCCGGGGAGCTGTTTTTT. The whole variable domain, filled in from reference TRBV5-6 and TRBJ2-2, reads DAGVTQSPTHLIKTRGQQVTLRCSPKSGHDTVSWYQQALGQGPQFIFQYYEEEERQRGNFPDRFSGHQFPNYSSELNVNALLLGDSALYLCASSLAPTSPGELFFGEGSRLTVL.

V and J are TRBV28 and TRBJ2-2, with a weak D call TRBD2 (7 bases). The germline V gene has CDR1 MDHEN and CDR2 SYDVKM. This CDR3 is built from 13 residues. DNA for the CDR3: TGTCCAGGGGAGGGGACCTACACCGGGGAGCTGTTTTTT. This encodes CPGEGTYTGELFF.